This TCR beta chain is from a study of early T cells in non-severe SARS-CoV-2 infection. Individual cDNA molecules carried attached unique molecular identifiers. TCRdb reprocessed the 5' RACE reads with MiXCR, giving one entry per CDR3 protein. The sample carries 55,000 to 70,000 distinct CDR3 sequences, 9% to 15% recorded once. This clonotype was counted a few times. The CDR3 loop spans 14 amino acids. Germline CDR1 is SGHAT and CDR2 is FQNNGV. With 5 bases removed from V and 1 base from J, the gap between germline ends came to 6 bases. Material: whole blood. The TCR sequence derives from an adult who was a healthcare worker with PCR-confirmed SARS-CoV-2 infection or an uninfected control (not recorded which). The chain links TRBV11-2 to TRBJ2-6, with no clear D. Here the CDR3 DNA reads TGTGCCAGCAGCACACCTTCTGGGGCCAACGTCCTGACTTTC. Translated, it gives CASSTPSGANVLTF.